This entry lists 26 T cell receptor beta chains sequenced from one sample in a study of CD8 T cells in ankylosing spondylitis. TCRdb used MiXCR to reprocess the 5' RACE reads, holding one entry per CDR3 protein. The sample includes about 39,000 distinct CDR3 sequences, 10% to 13% of them seen just once. The sequenced sample was blood, either unsorted or a sorted T cell fraction (not recorded which). These receptors were taken from a male donor with ankylosing spondylitis or in good health (not recorded which).

This clonotype was seen ten or more times. V and J are TRBV12-3 or TRBV12-4 and TRBJ2-7, with unresolved D. V shed 5 bases and J shed 0 bases, with 8 bases lying between them. The CDR3 is made up of 13 amino acids. Written as DNA, the CDR3 is TGTGCCAGCAGTGGCTCATTCTCCTACGAGCAGTACTTC. Its protein product is CASSGSFSYEQYF.

This clonotype was counted at least ten times. J is TRBJ2-1 and V is TRBV7-6, with D possibly being TRBD1 or TRBD2 (6 bases each). Germline loops: CDR1 SGHVS, CDR2 FNYEAQ. The CDR3 sequence is 16 residues long. Trimming removed 1 base at V and 0 bases at J, with 10 bases between. CDR3 sequence (DNA): TGTGCCAGCAGCTTAGTCGGGGGCAGCTCCTACAATGAGCAGTTCTTC. It is translated as CASSLVGGSSYNEQFF.

This chain links TRBV4-1 with TRBJ2-1, with 12 bases matching TRBD2. CDR3 length equals 18 residues. Trimming removed 0 bases from V and 1 base from J; junction bases left unmatched: 4. Germline CDR1 is MGHRA and CDR2 is YSYEKL. The CDR3 nucleotides read TGCGCCAGCAGCCAAGACGGGACTAGCGGGTATTCCTACAATGAGCAGTTCTTC. Translation gives CASSQDGTSGYSYNEQFF.

V gene TRBV19 combines with J gene TRBJ2-2, with D maybe TRBD1 (6 bases). Trimming took 9 bases from V and 0 from J, leaving 17 bases between them. In germline, CDR1 is LNHDA, CDR2 SQIVND (reference sequence). The CDR3 runs to 16 residues. CDR3 in DNA: TGTGCCAGCCAAGTCCTCCGGGACACGAACACCGGGGAGCTGTTTTTT. Translated, it gives CASQVLRDTNTGELFF.

This clonotype was seen at least ten times. The genes are TRBV2 and TRBJ2-7; D may match TRBD1 or TRBD2 (8 bases each). Germline V CDR1 and CDR2: SNHLY, FYNNEI. V was clipped by 6 bases and J by 9 bases, with 27 bases between them. The CDR3 length is 16 residues. CDR3 loop: CASRTGVGTSGEGQYF. The CDR3 DNA is TGTGCCAGCAGGACAGGGGTTGGAACTAGCGGCGAGGGGCAGTACTTC.

The V gene is TRBV27, the J gene TRBJ2-3; no firm D call. The V gene's germline CDR1 is MNHEY and CDR2 SMNVEV (reference sequence). V was pared by 5 bases and J by 6 bases, with 12 bases between. The CDR3 is made up of 13 amino acids. The CDR3 DNA is TGTGCCAGCAGTATGGCCTACGGGGATACGCAGTATTTT. Translation gives CASSMAYGDTQYF.

In this sample, this clonotype turned up many times. J is TRBJ2-3 and V is TRBV15, with 8 bases that match TRBD2. This CDR3 has 17 amino acids. Trimming took 0 bases from V and 6 from J; bases not matched to a gene: 11. Germline CDR1 reads LNHNV; CDR2 reads YYDKDF (reference sequence). Here the CDR3 DNA reads TGTGCCACCAGCAGAGATTCCTGGCGGGGGGTCGGGGATACGCAGTATTTT. It codes for CATSRDSWRGVGDTQYF.

This clonotype was seen repeatedly, ten times or more. V is TRBV20-1 and J is TRBJ2-7, with D possibly matching TRBD2 (5 bases). V was cut by 6 bases and J by 2 bases, with 11 bases left in between. This CDR3 comprises 12 residues. CDR1 DFQATT and CDR2 SNEGSKA come from the germline V gene (reference sequence). CDR3 nucleotide sequence: TGCAGTGCCGAGGGATCAACCTACGAGCAGTACTTC. It yields the protein CSAEGSTYEQYF.

This clonotype was counted many times. The chain has TRBV4-1 and TRBJ2-3; TRBD2 matches at 7 bases. Germline V gene sequence: CDR1 MGHRA, CDR2 YSYEKL. The CDR3 loop spans 17 amino acids. Germline trimming cut 0 bases from V and 2 bases from J; bases unmatched to any gene: 8. CDR3 region: CASSQDRWGGPTDTQYF. The CDR3 DNA follows: TGCGCCAGCAGCCAAGATCGGTGGGGGGGACCCACAGATACGCAGTATTTT.

This clonotype was counted ten times or more. The rearrangement links TRBV7-4 to TRBJ2-7, with 9 positions matching TRBD2. The CDR3 spans 17 residues. V shed 0 bases and J 3 bases; nucleotides not matched to a gene: 9. Germline lookup yields CDR1 SGHVT and CDR2 SQSDAQ. CDR3 nucleotide sequence: TGTGCCAGCAGCTTAGCTTTCCTGGGCGGGAGGGTCTACGAGCAGTACTTC. It is translated as CASSLAFLGGRVYEQYF.

This clonotype was observed at least ten times. Here the CDR3 reads CSATGTDTQYF. DNA of the CDR3: TGCAGCGCCACTGGGACAGATACGCAGTATTTT. This chain links TRBV29-1 with TRBJ2-3; D is unresolved. V was clipped by 7 bases and J by 3 bases, with 8 bases between them. CDR3 length equals 11 residues. CDR1 and CDR2 (germline): SQVTM, ANQGSEA.

This clonotype appeared many times. This chain uses TRBV10-3 with TRBJ2-4; D is unresolved. The V gene lost 0 bases and the J gene lost 4 bases, with 7 bases spanning the gap. CDR1 is ENHRY, CDR2 SYGVKD, per germline. The CDR3 has 14 residues. In DNA, the CDR3 is TGTGCCATCAGTGAGTCAACCACGAAAAACATTCAGTACTTC. Its protein is CAISESTTKNIQYF.

This clonotype has a count of ten or more. The chain combines TRBV20-1 with TRBJ1-5, with TRBD1 matching 9 bases. Germline V gives CDR1 DFQATT, CDR2 SNEGSKA (reference sequence). The CDR3 covers 16 residues. J was trimmed by 4 bases and V by 5 bases; bases with no gene match: 12. CDR3 nucleotides: TGCAGTGCTTATTACCCGAAGGGACAGGGAAATCAGCCCCAGCATTTT. Protein product: CSAYYPKGQGNQPQHF.

This clonotype was counted a few times. The rearrangement links TRBV5-4 to TRBJ2-1; TRBD2 agrees at 13 bases. The CDR3 has 18 amino acids. Trimming at V came to 2 bases and at J to 9 bases, leaving 14 bases not matched to a gene. Germline CDR1 reads SGHNT; CDR2 reads YYREEE (reference sequence). The CDR3 sequence: CASSLLATSGRSVIEQFF. Here the CDR3 DNA reads TGTGCCAGCAGCTTATTGGCGACTAGCGGGAGGTCGGTCATTGAGCAGTTCTTC.

The table lists this clonotype with many counts. The rearrangement links TRBV20-1 to TRBJ1-4; no definite D call. Germline CDR1 and CDR2: DFQATT and SNEGSKA (reference sequence). This CDR3 spans 12 amino acids. Deletions cut 1 base from V and 4 bases from J, with 4 bases between. The CDR3 DNA follows: TGCAGTGCTAGAGGCAATAATGAAAAACTGTTTTTT. Protein: CSARGNNEKLFF.

This clonotype was recorded many times. The chain couples TRBV11-3 to TRBJ1-3; TRBD1 matches at 11 bases. The CDR3 sequence is 18 residues long. With V trimmed by 5 bases and J by 0 bases, 9 bases remained unmatched. Germline V gives CDR1 SGHNT, CDR2 YENEEA. DNA for the CDR3: TGTGCCAGCAGCACACCGGCCGGGACAGGGGGCTCTGGAAACACCATATATTTT. Translated: CASSTPAGTGGSGNTIYF.

This clonotype has ten or more counts. In DNA form, the CDR3 reads TGCAGTGCTAGAGATCCCCAGGCCCGGGGCTACACCTTC. As protein: CSARDPQARGYTF. The genes are TRBV20-1 and TRBJ1-2; D is uncertain. Germline assignment: CDR1 DFQATT and CDR2 SNEGSKA (reference sequence). V lost 0 bases to trimming and J lost 8 bases, with 13 bases between them. This CDR3 has 13 residues.

This clonotype showed up many times. This chain joins TRBV6-1 and TRBJ1-1, with D hard to call. The CDR3 totals 13 residues. Trimming removed 7 bases at V and 1 base at J, with 10 bases between. Per germline, CDR1 MNHNS and CDR2 SASEGT. The CDR3 nucleotides read TGTGCCAGCATAAAGGCGGGGAACACTGAAGCTTTCTTT. Its protein is CASIKAGNTEAFF.

In this sample, this clonotype turned up many times. The chain uses TRBV5-1 and TRBJ2-2; no clear D gene. CDR3 size: 17 residues. The V end lost 1 base, the J end lost 1 base, and 14 bases lay between the germline ends. Germline CDR1 reads SGHRS; CDR2 reads YFSETQ. The CDR3 DNA follows: TGCGCCAGCAGCTTGCAAGGGTTGACTGAGAACACCGGGGAGCTGTTTTTT. It yields the protein CASSLQGLTENTGELFF. Filled out from reference TRBV5-1 and TRBJ2-2, the complete variable domain reads KAGVTQTPRYLIKTRGQQVTLSCSPISGHRSVSWYQQTPGQGLQFLFEYFSETQRNKGNFPGRFSGRQFSNSRSEMNVSTLELGDSALYLCASSLQGLTENTGELFFGEGSRLTVL.

This clonotype was picked up many times. The chain combines TRBV6-1 with TRBJ1-5; a weak D match, TRBD1 (5 bases). Trimming cost V 5 bases and J 7 bases, with 18 bases left between them. The CDR3 runs 15 residues. CDR1 is MNHNS and CDR2 is SASEGT in the germline V gene. CDR3 residues: CASSTNQGNQQPQHF. Here the CDR3 DNA reads TGTGCCAGCAGTACCAACCAGGGAAATCAGCAGCCCCAGCATTTT.

This clonotype was detected ten times or more. The chain couples TRBV4-3 to TRBJ2-1; 12 bases align to TRBD2. Germline V gene data show CDR1 as LGHNA and CDR2 as YSLEER. CDR3 length: 17 residues. V dropped 0 bases and J dropped 1; count of bases not matched to a gene: 1. The CDR3 sequence: CASSQETSGSSYNEQFF. Here the CDR3 DNA reads TGCGCCAGCAGCCAAGAGACTAGCGGGAGTTCCTACAATGAGCAGTTCTTC.

This clonotype came up a few times. The chain recombines TRBV7-8 with TRBJ2-2; D perhaps matches TRBD1 (6 bases). Per germline, CDR1 SGHVS and CDR2 FQNEAQ. The CDR3 spans 15 residues. V was pared by 5 bases and J by 7 bases, with 17 bases between. CDR3 DNA sequence: TGTGCCAGCAGCACCCGTGAGAGGGGGAACGGGGAGCTGTTTTTT. Translated, it gives CASSTRERGNGELFF. The full variable domain, rest sourced from reference TRBV7-8 and TRBJ2-2, is GAGVSQSPRYKVAKRGQDVALRCDPISGHVSLFWYQQALGQGPEFLTYFQNEAQLDKSGLPSDRFFAERPEGSVSTLKIQRTQQEDSAVYLCASSTRERGNGELFFGEGSRLTVL.

The chain combines TRBV14 with TRBJ2-2; 9 positions match TRBD1. There are 17 residues in the CDR3. Trimming removed 4 bases from V and 6 bases from J; junction bases left unmatched: 12. Germline V lookup: CDR1 SGHDN, CDR2 FVKESK. The CDR3 loop reads CASSPRRPGQGSGELFF. Written as DNA, the CDR3 is TGTGCCAGCAGCCCACGACGTCCTGGACAGGGGTCCGGGGAGCTGTTTTTT.

This clonotype was found many times. The V gene is TRBV5-1, the J gene TRBJ2-7, with 8 bases lining up with TRBD2. V lost 4 bases, J lost 9 bases, and 18 bases stayed unmatched. CDR3 length: 16 residues. Germline assignment: CDR1 SGHRS and CDR2 YFSETQ. CDR3 DNA sequence: TGCGCCAGCAGCCCCGGGGACGGGAGGGCCGAATTCGGGCAGTACTTC. Amino acids: CASSPGDGRAEFGQYF.

Ten or more counts support this clonotype. The chain joins TRBV18 to TRBJ2-1; TRBD2 matches 8 bases. V was pared by 2 bases and J by 2 bases, with 5 bases of the junction left unmatched. The length of the CDR3 is 16 residues. Germline lookup yields CDR1 KGHSH and CDR2 LQKENI. The CDR3 region has the DNA TGTGCCAGCTCACCAAGCTCGCGGGAGGCCTACAATGAGCAGTTCTTC. It encodes CASSPSSREAYNEQFF.

The rearrangement links TRBV6-5 to TRBJ2-7; D is perhaps TRBD2 (6 bases). Germline CDR1 reads MNHEY; CDR2 reads SVGAGI. The ends were cut back, 5 bases at V and 3 bases at J, with 14 bases in the middle. This CDR3 region has 14 residues. The CDR3 reads CASSPPGVNYEQYF. DNA of the CDR3: TGTGCCAGCAGTCCCCCGGGGGTTAACTACGAGCAGTACTTC.